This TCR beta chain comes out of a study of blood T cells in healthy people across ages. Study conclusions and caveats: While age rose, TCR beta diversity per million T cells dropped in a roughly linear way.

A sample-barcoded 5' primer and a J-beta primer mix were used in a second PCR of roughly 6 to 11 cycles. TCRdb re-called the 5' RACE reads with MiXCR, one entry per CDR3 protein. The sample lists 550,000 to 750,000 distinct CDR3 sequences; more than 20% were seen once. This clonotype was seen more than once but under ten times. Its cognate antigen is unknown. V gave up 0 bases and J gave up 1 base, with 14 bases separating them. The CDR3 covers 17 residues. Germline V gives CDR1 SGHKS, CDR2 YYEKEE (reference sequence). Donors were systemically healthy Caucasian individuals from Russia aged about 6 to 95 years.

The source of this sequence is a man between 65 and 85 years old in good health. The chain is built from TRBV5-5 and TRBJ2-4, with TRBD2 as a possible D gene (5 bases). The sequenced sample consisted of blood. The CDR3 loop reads CASSLAPGSTAKNIQYF. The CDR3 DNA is TGTGCCAGCAGCTTGGCCCCGGGATCTACGGCCAAAAACATTCAGTACTTC.